This is a list of T cell receptor beta chains from one sample in a study of OX40 agonist ivuxolimab in advanced cancers. This table comes from immunoSEQ multiplex PCR, and its TCRdb copy is limited to in-frame clones, with some not included. Found here are tens of thousands of clones, 65% to 85% of them singletons; the top ten hold about a tenth. This specimen was CD4+ or CD8+ T cells sorted from blood, taken in a trial of the OX40 agonist ivuxolimab. Receptors originate from an adult with an advanced solid tumor such as melanoma, head and neck, liver or kidney cancer. CDR3s include the opening cysteine and the closing phenylalanine or tryptophan. Fields, in order: clone size, J gene, D gene, V gene, CDR3 protein, CDR3 DNA. D genes are given only for firm matches. The size entry is marked missing in some rows and otherwise reads once, few, many or a size class.

abundance: -; j_gene: TRBJ2-3; d_gene: -; v_gene: TRBV20-1; CDR3aa: CSARSGDTQYF; CDR3nt: TGCAGTGCTAGGAGCGGGGATACGCAGTATTTT
abundance: -; j_gene: TRBJ2-6; d_gene: -; v_gene: TRBV19; CDR3aa: CASLLSSGANVLTF; CDR3nt: TGTGCCAGCCTTCTCAGCTCTGGGGCCAACGTCCTGACTTTC
abundance: few; j_gene: TRBJ2-3; d_gene: -; v_gene: TRBV2; CDR3aa: CASSEEGSGTDTQYF; CDR3nt: TGTGCCAGCAGTGAAGAGGGAAGCGGCACAGATACGCAGTATTTT
abundance: -; j_gene: TRBJ2-5; d_gene: TRBD1; v_gene: TRBV7-2; CDR3aa: CASSLSPGQEETQYF; CDR3nt: TGTGCCAGCAGCTTAAGTCCCGGACAGGAAGAGACCCAGTACTTC
abundance: -; j_gene: TRBJ1-1; d_gene: -; v_gene: TRBV2; CDR3aa: CASSEEGYLAFF; CDR3nt: TGTGCCAGCAGTGAAGAAGGTTATCTAGCTTTCTTT
abundance: -; j_gene: TRBJ2-1; d_gene: -; v_gene: TRBV6-5; CDR3aa: CASGGAVNEQFF; CDR3nt: TGTGCCAGCGGGGGGGCCGTCAATGAGCAGTTCTTC
abundance: -; j_gene: TRBJ1-5; d_gene: -; v_gene: TRBV28; CDR3aa: CASSFVRGFGNQPQHF; CDR3nt: TGTGCCAGCAGTTTCGTGCGGGGGTTCGGCAATCAGCCCCAGCATTTT
abundance: once; j_gene: TRBJ1-6; d_gene: -; v_gene: TRBV5-1; CDR3aa: CASSWNGNSPLHF; CDR3nt: TGCGCCAGCAGCTGGAATGGGAACTCACCCCTCCACTTT
abundance: -; j_gene: TRBJ2-3; d_gene: -; v_gene: TRBV5-1; CDR3aa: CASSLVGASRDTDTQYF; CDR3nt: TGCGCCAGCAGCTTGGTTGGGGCTAGCAGAGACACAGATACGCAGTATTTT
abundance: -; j_gene: TRBJ1-4; d_gene: -; v_gene: TRBV30; CDR3aa: CAWNSVGVDRTNEKLFF; CDR3nt: TGTGCCTGGAATTCGGTCGGAGTGGACAGAACTAATGAAAAACTGTTTTTT
abundance: -; j_gene: TRBJ1-5; d_gene: -; v_gene: TRBV6-4; CDR3aa: CASSDPSAPGERSNQPQHF; CDR3nt: TGTGCCAGCAGTGACCCATCCGCGCCGGGGGAGAGGAGCAATCAGCCCCAGCATTTT
abundance: -; j_gene: TRBJ1-2; d_gene: -; v_gene: TRBV27; CDR3aa: CASSLSLGYGYTF; CDR3nt: TGTGCCAGCAGTTTATCGTTGGGCTATGGCTACACCTTC
abundance: -; j_gene: TRBJ2-3; d_gene: TRBD2; v_gene: TRBV29-1; CDR3aa: CSYRGGPSGTDTQYF; CDR3nt: TGCAGCTACCGCGGGGGGCCTAGCGGGACAGATACGCAGTATTTT
abundance: -; j_gene: TRBJ1-2; d_gene: TRBD1; v_gene: TRBV23-1; CDR3aa: CASSQSYNRGPGGYTF; CDR3nt: TGCGCCAGCAGTCAATCGTATAATAGGGGGCCGGGGGGCTACACCTTC
abundance: -; j_gene: TRBJ1-2; d_gene: -; v_gene: TRBV28; CDR3aa: CASSLLGGAKVYGYTF; CDR3nt: TGTGCCAGCAGTTTGCTAGGGGGGGCTAAGGTCTATGGCTACACCTTC
abundance: -; j_gene: TRBJ2-5; d_gene: -; v_gene: TRBV5-1; CDR3aa: CASSFSPWGETQYF; CDR3nt: TGCGCCAGCAGCTTTTCCCCTTGGGGAGAGACCCAGTACTTC
abundance: few; j_gene: TRBJ2-1; d_gene: -; v_gene: TRBV19; CDR3aa: CAVSRGGPNEQFF; CDR3nt: TGTGCCGTCAGCAGAGGGGGTCCTAATGAGCAGTTCTTC
abundance: few; j_gene: TRBJ1-5; d_gene: -; v_gene: TRBV27; CDR3aa: CASSLSAVLDYSNQPQHF; CDR3nt: TGTGCCAGCAGTTTATCGGCAGTCCTTGACTATAGCAATCAGCCCCAGCATTTT
abundance: -; j_gene: TRBJ2-7; d_gene: TRBD2; v_gene: TRBV6-6; CDR3aa: CASREREIAYEQYF; CDR3nt: TGTGCCAGCAGGGAGCGGGAGATCGCCTACGAGCAGTACTTC
abundance: -; j_gene: TRBJ1-1; d_gene: -; v_gene: TRBV19; CDR3aa: CASSIGLSSTEAFF; CDR3nt: TGTGCCAGTAGTATCGGGCTAAGCAGCACTGAAGCTTTCTTT
abundance: -; j_gene: TRBJ1-3; d_gene: -; v_gene: TRBV7-9; CDR3aa: CASSLGSGNTIYF; CDR3nt: TGTGCCAGCAGCTTGGGATCTGGAAACACCATATATTTT
abundance: -; j_gene: TRBJ2-7; d_gene: TRBD2; v_gene: TRBV15; CDR3aa: CATSFGTSPDKYEQYF; CDR3nt: TGTGCCACCAGCTTTGGGACTAGCCCAGACAAATACGAGCAGTACTTC
abundance: -; j_gene: TRBJ2-7; d_gene: TRBD1; v_gene: TRBV7-2; CDR3aa: CASRGQGSYEQYF; CDR3nt: TGTGCCAGCAGGGGACAGGGGAGCTACGAGCAGTACTTC
abundance: -; j_gene: TRBJ2-1; d_gene: TRBD1; v_gene: TRBV30; CDR3aa: CAWSGGQGGEQFF; CDR3nt: TGTGCCTGGAGTGGGGGACAGGGAGGCGAGCAGTTCTTC